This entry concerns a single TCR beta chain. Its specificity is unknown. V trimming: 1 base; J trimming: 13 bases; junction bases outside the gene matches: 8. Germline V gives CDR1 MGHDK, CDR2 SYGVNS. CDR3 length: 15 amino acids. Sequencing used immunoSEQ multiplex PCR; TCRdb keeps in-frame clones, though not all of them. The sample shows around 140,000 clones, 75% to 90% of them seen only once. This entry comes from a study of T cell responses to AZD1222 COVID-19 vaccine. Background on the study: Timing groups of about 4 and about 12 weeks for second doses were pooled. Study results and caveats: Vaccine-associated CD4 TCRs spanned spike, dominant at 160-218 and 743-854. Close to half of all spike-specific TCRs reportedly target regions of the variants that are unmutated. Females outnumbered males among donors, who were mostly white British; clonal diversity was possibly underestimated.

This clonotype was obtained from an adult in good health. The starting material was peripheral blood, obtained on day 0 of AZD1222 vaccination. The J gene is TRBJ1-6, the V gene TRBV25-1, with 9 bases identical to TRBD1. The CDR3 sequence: CASSEFGTGYSPLHF. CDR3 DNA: TGTGCCAGCAGTGAATTCGGGACAGGGTACTCCCCCCTCCACTTT. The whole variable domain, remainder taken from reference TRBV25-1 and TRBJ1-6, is EADIYQTPRYLVIGTGKKITLECSQTMGHDKMYWYQQDPGMELHLIHYSYGVNSTEKGDLSSESTVSRIRTEHFPLTLESARPSHTSQYLCASSEFGTGYSPLHFGNGTRLTVT.